This T cell receptor beta chain was captured by sequencing in a study of T cell responses to AZD1222 COVID-19 vaccine. The study's findings and limits: Donor demographics were predominantly white British with a female majority; clonal diversity may be underestimated. As reported, nearly half of all spike-specific TCRs target variant regions that are unmutated.

About this clone itself: Antigen specificity is unknown.

V was clipped by 6 bases and J by 0 bases; unmatched bases: 7. CDR3 size: 18 residues. The germline gives CDR1 MNHEY, CDR2 SMNVEV (reference sequence). TCRdb's table, derived via immunoSEQ multiplex PCR, lists solely in-frame clones and lacks some. The repertoire holds about 130,000 clones, about 90% seen once, with under 2% in the top ten. This material consisted of peripheral blood, taken on day 0 of AZD1222 vaccination. This receptor was obtained from an adult in good health. The chain joins TRBV27 to TRBJ2-6; 11 bases align to TRBD2. Here the CDR3 reads CASSLRLAGISGANVLTF. CDR3 bases: TGTGCCAGCAGCCTAAGACTAGCGGGGATCTCTGGGGCCAACGTCCTGACTTTC.